This TCR beta chain originates from a study of graft-versus-host responses after intestinal transplantation. Across the whole study: Multivisceral, liver-intestinal, or isolated intestinal grafts were transplanted into recipients.

TCRdb's copy holds only in-frame clones and misses some; the assay was immunoSEQ multiplex PCR. Found here are around 89,000 clones, 85% to 95% of them singletons; the top ten hold roughly 0.39%. A remark on this clone: No antigen is known for it.

Whole-study findings and limits: GvH clones appeared in recipient marrow, some first in ileum or blood.

V was shortened by 6 bases and J by 5 bases, with 8 bases between the two germline ends. Germline-derived CDR1 and CDR2 are SNHLY and FYNNEI. The CDR3 covers 11 residues. The material was unstimulated CD8+ T cells sorted from spleen or lymph node cells, obtained before transplant. The origin of this receptor is a human donor who was the organ donor for an intestinal transplant. The gene calls are TRBV2 and TRBJ2-7; possibly TRBD2 for D (5 bases). In DNA form, the CDR3 reads TGTGCCAGCAGAGACGGGAACGAGCAGTACTTC. It codes for CASRDGNEQYF.